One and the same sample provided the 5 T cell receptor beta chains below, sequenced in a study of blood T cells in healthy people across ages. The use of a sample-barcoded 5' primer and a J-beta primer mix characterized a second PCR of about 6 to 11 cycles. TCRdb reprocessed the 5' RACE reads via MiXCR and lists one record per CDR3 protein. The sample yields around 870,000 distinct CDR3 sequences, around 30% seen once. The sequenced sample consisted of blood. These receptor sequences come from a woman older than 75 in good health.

CDR3 sequence (DNA): TGCAGTGCTCCGAATCAAGGTTCAGGGGGAAGTCAGCCCCAGCATTTT. Residues: CSAPNQGSGGSQPQHF. The chain employs TRBV20-1 and TRBJ1-5; 7 nucleotides line up with TRBD1. Germline V gene data show CDR1 as DFQATT and CDR2 as SNEGSKA (reference sequence). Trimming removed 5 bases from V and 6 bases from J; junction bases left unmatched: 16. This CDR3 is built from 16 residues.

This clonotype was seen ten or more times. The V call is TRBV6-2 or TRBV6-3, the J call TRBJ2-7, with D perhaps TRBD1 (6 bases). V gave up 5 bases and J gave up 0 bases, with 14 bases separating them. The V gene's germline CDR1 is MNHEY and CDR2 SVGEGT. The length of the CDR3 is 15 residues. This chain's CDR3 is CASSHGQLSSYEQYF. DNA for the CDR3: TGTGCCAGCAGTCACGGACAGTTGAGCTCCTACGAGCAGTACTTC.

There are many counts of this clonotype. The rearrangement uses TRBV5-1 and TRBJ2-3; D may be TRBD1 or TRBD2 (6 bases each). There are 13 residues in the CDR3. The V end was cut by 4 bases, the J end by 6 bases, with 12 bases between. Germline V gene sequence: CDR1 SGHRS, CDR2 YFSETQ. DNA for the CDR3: TGCGCCAGCAGCCCGGGGGCCGAGGATACGCAGTATTTT. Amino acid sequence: CASSPGAEDTQYF.

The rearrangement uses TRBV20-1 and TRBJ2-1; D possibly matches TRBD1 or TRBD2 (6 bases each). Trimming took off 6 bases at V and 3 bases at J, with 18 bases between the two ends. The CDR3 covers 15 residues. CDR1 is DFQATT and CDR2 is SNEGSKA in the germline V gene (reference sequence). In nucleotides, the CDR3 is TGCAGTGCCCGGCAAGGGGGGAACAACTACAATGAGCAGTTCTTC. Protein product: CSARQGGNNYNEQFF.

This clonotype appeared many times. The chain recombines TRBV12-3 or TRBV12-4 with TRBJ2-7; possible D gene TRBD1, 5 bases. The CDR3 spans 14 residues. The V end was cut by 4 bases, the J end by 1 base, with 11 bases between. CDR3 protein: CASSSSTESYEQYF. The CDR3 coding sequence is TGTGCCAGCAGTTCCTCGACAGAATCCTACGAGCAGTACTTC.